Below, 4 T cell receptor beta chains from the same sample are listed, as sequenced in a study of response to subunit inactivated influenza vaccine. Each CDR3 protein gets one entry after TCRdb re-called the RT-PCR reads with MiXCR. The sample gives some 550,000 distinct CDR3 sequences, 20% to 25% of which show up once; approximately 2.9% is in the top ten. These same records also appear under a second study, on T cells expressing NK-cell markers. In that study: 5'RACE template switching with UMIs generated TCR beta cDNA.

Sequences were derived from CD4+ T cells sorted from PBMCs, sampled about 12 days after vaccination. These receptors all come from a man in his fifties who received an inactivated influenza vaccine.

The chain recombines TRBV12-3 or TRBV12-4 with TRBJ2-5; a weak D match, TRBD1 (6 bases). Deletions cut 2 bases from V and 8 bases from J, with 21 bases between. The CDR3 covers 16 residues. The DNA for the CDR3 is TGTGCCAGCAGTTTATTCGCAGGGGACCCACCGGTCACCCAGTACTTC. Its protein product is CASSLFAGDPPVTQYF.

This clonotype was counted ten times or more. The chain has TRBV28 and TRBJ2-2; TRBD1 might be the D (6 bases). V lost 8 bases and J 6 bases, leaving 13 bases between the germline ends. This CDR3 is built from 13 residues. CDR1 and CDR2 (germline): MDHEN, SYDVKM. The CDR3 DNA follows: TGTGCCAGCTATGGACCAGGGGCCGGGGAGCTGTTTTTT. Its translation is CASYGPGAGELFF.

In this sample, this clonotype turned up a few times. The rearrangement links TRBV12-3 or TRBV12-4 to TRBJ1-2; 9 nucleotides align to TRBD1. The trim removed 6 bases at V and 3 bases at J, leaving 8 bases unmatched. The CDR3 is 15 residues long. The CDR3 sequence is CASRPAGTGYYGYTF. As DNA, the CDR3 is TGTGCCAGCAGGCCAGCCGGGACAGGGTACTATGGCTACACCTTC.

The genes are TRBV20-1 and TRBJ2-3, with 11 nucleotides matching TRBD2. The length of the CDR3 is 15 residues. J gave up 2 bases and V 3 bases, and 4 bases lay outside the gene matches. Germline loops: CDR1 DFQATT, CDR2 SNEGSKA (reference sequence). CDR3 sequence (DNA): TGCAGTGCTAGCCCTAGCGGGGGGAACACAGATACGCAGTATTTT. It encodes CSASPSGGNTDTQYF.